Below, 26 T cell receptor beta chains from the same sample are listed, as sequenced in a study of blood T cells in healthy people across ages. For the second PCR, which ran for about 7 to 11 cycles, a sample-barcoded 5' primer and a J-beta primer mix were used. TCRdb used MiXCR to reprocess the 5' RACE reads, holding one entry per CDR3 protein. The sample carries around 2 million distinct CDR3 sequences, roughly 43% recorded once. The sequencing sample was made of blood. The receptors stem from a human donor in good health.

This chain joins TRBV6-2 or TRBV6-3 and TRBJ1-2; perhaps TRBD1 as D (5 bases). This CDR3 contains 15 residues. The V end was cut by 0 bases, the J end by 6 bases, with 14 bases between. Germline V lookup: CDR1 MNHEY, CDR2 SVGEGT. CDR3 region: CASSYSPVGTDGYTF. The CDR3 DNA reads as TGTGCCAGCAGTTACTCGCCCGTAGGGACCGATGGCTACACCTTC.

The V gene is TRBV12-5, the J gene TRBJ1-6; D perhaps matches TRBD1 (5 bases). The CDR3 sequence is 19 residues long. Germline values: CDR1 LGHNT, CDR2 FRNRAP. V shed 2 bases and J shed 8 bases, with 25 bases lying between them. CDR3 sequence (DNA): TGTGCTAGTGGTTTGCCTCTGTTCAGGGCCACGAGGCCAGATTCACCCCTCCACTTT. It codes for CASGLPLFRATRPDSPLHF.

The chain uses TRBV4-3 and TRBJ1-2; TRBD1 is a possible D gene (5 bases). Germline-derived CDR1 and CDR2 are LGHNA and YSLEER. The germline V and J ends were trimmed by 0 bases and 0 bases, with 11 bases remaining between them. The length of the CDR3 is 16 residues. In DNA form, the CDR3 reads TGCGCCAGCAGCCAAGAGGCAGGGTCTGCTAACTATGGCTACACCTTC. The encoded protein is CASSQEAGSANYGYTF.

This clonotype was seen only a few times. DNA of the CDR3: TGTGCCAGCAGCGTAGGGGATCCGTATGAGACCCAGTACTTC. It specifies CASSVGDPYETQYF. This rearrangement joins TRBV9 to TRBJ2-5; no reliable D call. Trimming stripped 0 bases from V and 5 bases from J, with 11 bases between. Per the germline V gene, CDR1 is SGDLS and CDR2 is YYNGEE. The CDR3 sequence is 14 residues long.

This clonotype was found a few times. The chain links TRBV6-6 to TRBJ2-7; 9 nucleotides line up with TRBD1. Germline trimming cut 3 bases from V and 3 bases from J; bases unmatched to any gene: 9. Germline-derived CDR1 and CDR2 are MNHNY and SVGAGI (reference sequence). The CDR3 runs 16 residues. This chain's CDR3 is CASSYASGQGLYEQYF. CDR3 in DNA: TGTGCCAGCAGTTATGCGTCGGGACAGGGCCTCTACGAGCAGTACTTC.

This clonotype was counted only a few times. The V call is TRBV20-1, the J call TRBJ1-1, with no clear D. The V and J ends lost 6 bases and 1 base respectively, with 12 bases between them. This CDR3 is 13 amino acids long. Germline CDR1 and CDR2: DFQATT and SNEGSKA (reference sequence). CDR3 sequence reads: CSAVGSENTEAFF. In DNA, the CDR3 is TGCAGTGCGGTAGGGTCGGAGAACACTGAAGCTTTCTTT.

The rearrangement uses TRBV4-3 and TRBJ2-3; D is possibly TRBD1 or TRBD2 (7 bases each). The germline CDR1 and CDR2 sequences are LGHNA and YSLEER. V was pared by 4 bases and J by 5 bases, with 16 bases between. The length of the CDR3 is 15 residues. The CDR3 region is CASSPRRGGLDTQYF. The CDR3, as DNA: TGCGCCAGCAGCCCACGCAGGGGGGGCCTAGATACGCAGTATTTT.

There are many counts of this clonotype. V usage is TRBV4-3 and J usage is TRBJ2-3, with no clear D. V was trimmed by 0 bases and J by 4 bases, leaving 5 bases between them. The germline CDR1 and CDR2 sequences are LGHNA and YSLEER. The CDR3 extends over 13 amino acids. The CDR3 here is CASSQDKADTQYF. The CDR3 bases are TGCGCCAGCAGCCAAGATAAGGCAGATACGCAGTATTTT.

This clonotype has a handful of counts. The V and J genes are TRBV20-1 and TRBJ2-5; 10 positions agree with TRBD2. CDR1 is DFQATT, CDR2 SNEGSKA, per germline (reference sequence). Trimming took 6 bases from V and 1 from J; bases not matched to a gene: 14. This CDR3 spans 17 amino acids. The DNA for the CDR3 is TGCAGTGCAAATAAAAACCAGATAGCGGGGGGCCAAGAGACCCAGTACTTC. Translation gives CSANKNQIAGGQETQYF.

This clonotype was found once. V and J are TRBV3-1 and TRBJ1-2, with D possibly TRBD1 on 5 matching bases. V lost 1 base to trimming and J lost 6 bases, with 12 bases between them. The germline V gene encodes CDR1 LGHDT and CDR2 YNNKEL (reference sequence). CDR3 length equals 14 residues. This CDR3 reads CASSQGTGGNGYTF. The CDR3 bases are TGTGCCAGCAGCCAAGGGACGGGGGGAAATGGCTACACCTTC.

This clonotype was found a few times. V is TRBV29-1 and J is TRBJ1-2; 9 nucleotides agree with TRBD1. The CDR3 sequence is 11 residues long. V lost 6 bases to trimming and J lost 8 bases; unmatched junction nucleotides: 4. From germline, CDR1 is SQVTM and CDR2 ANQGSEA. CDR3 sequence: CSVWTGEGYTF. The CDR3 nucleotides read TGCAGCGTATGGACAGGGGAGGGCTACACCTTC.

V is TRBV4-3 and J is TRBJ1-2, with TRBD1 as a possible D gene (5 bases). The CDR3 has 11 amino acids. Looked up from germline, CDR1 is LGHNA and CDR2 is YSLEER. Trimming removed 8 bases from V and 8 bases from J, with 12 bases in between. CDR3 sequence (DNA): TGCGCCAGCGGCACCCAGGGCGGCTACACCTTC. This codes for CASGTQGGYTF.

This clonotype was observed a few times. V gene TRBV4-3 combines with J gene TRBJ1-2, with a possible D match to TRBD1 (5 bases). This CDR3 has 16 amino acids. V lost 3 bases and J lost 2, with 16 bases in between. Germline loops: CDR1 LGHNA, CDR2 YSLEER. CDR3 nucleotide sequence: TGCGCCAGCAGCCAGGAAGGGGTGATAGAAAACTATGGCTACACCTTC. Encoded protein: CASSQEGVIENYGYTF.

This sequence joins TRBV7-3 and TRBJ1-2; unclear D gene. The CDR3 extends over 14 amino acids. With 3 bases removed from V and 4 bases from J, the gap between germline ends came to 12 bases. Looked up from germline, CDR1 is SGHTA and CDR2 is FQGTGA. The DNA for the CDR3 is TGTGCCAGCAGCTTGAGGGCCCTCGGCTATGGCTACACCTTC. This encodes CASSLRALGYGYTF.

This chain joins TRBV12-3 or TRBV12-4 and TRBJ2-5, with unresolved D. The V end was cut by 2 bases, the J end by 2 bases, with 24 bases between. The CDR3 runs 19 residues. The CDR3 loop is CASSLLGQRTPFEQETQYF. DNA for the CDR3: TGTGCCAGCAGTTTACTCGGCCAGCGTACCCCCTTTGAGCAAGAGACCCAGTACTTC.

The chain links TRBV3-1 to TRBJ2-1; D is undetermined. The CDR3 has 13 amino acids. Trimming left V 4 bases short and J 4 bases short, with 8 bases between. The germline V gene encodes CDR1 LGHDT and CDR2 YNNKEL (reference sequence). The CDR3 DNA is TGTGCCAGCAGCCCCACAATTTACAATGAGCAGTTCTTC. Protein product: CASSPTIYNEQFF.

CDR3 in DNA: TGCGCCAGCAGCCTGATGGCGACCCAGTACTTC. It translates to CASSLMATQYF. This chain links TRBV5-1 with TRBJ2-5; D gene uncertain. Germline V gene lookup returns CDR1 SGHRS and CDR2 YFSETQ. The V and J ends lost 4 bases and 7 bases respectively, with 8 bases between them. The CDR3 consists of 11 residues.

This clonotype was seen a few times. This rearrangement joins TRBV29-1 to TRBJ1-2; 7 nucleotides match TRBD1. Germline CDR1 and CDR2: SQVTM and ANQGSEA. The CDR3 runs to 13 residues. V shed 7 bases, J shed 7 bases, and the junction held 12 bases outside the gene matches. CDR3 DNA: TGCAGCGACGGCCGCGCAGGGGGGTTTGGCTACACCTTC. This codes for CSDGRAGGFGYTF.

In its sample, this clonotype was seen once. CDR3 protein: CASGDRSTSGRYVQYF. CDR3 coding DNA: TGTGCCAGCGGGGATAGGAGTACTAGCGGAAGATATGTGCAGTACTTC. V is TRBV6-2 or TRBV6-3 and J is TRBJ2-5; 8 bases match TRBD2. J lost 11 bases, V lost 8 bases, and 22 bases had no gene match. Germline V lookup: CDR1 MNHEY, CDR2 SVGEGT. The CDR3 length is 16 residues.

The genes are TRBV5-1 and TRBJ1-2; D not certain. This CDR3 has 13 amino acids. The V end lost 4 bases, the J end lost 3 bases, and 10 bases lay between the germline ends. Per germline, CDR1 SGHRS and CDR2 YFSETQ. This CDR3 is CASSVRSDYGYTF. CDR3 DNA sequence: TGCGCCAGCAGCGTCAGAAGTGACTATGGCTACACCTTC.

The J gene is TRBJ2-7, the V gene TRBV2, with TRBD1 as a possible D gene (6 bases). Germline V gene lookup returns CDR1 SNHLY and CDR2 FYNNEI. The V end lost 6 bases, the J end lost 12 bases, and 18 bases lay between the germline ends. This CDR3 contains 12 residues. CDR3 DNA: TGTGCCAGCAGCAGAACCAGGGGTCTAAGGTACTTC. Translating it yields CASSRTRGLRYF.

J is TRBJ1-6 and V is TRBV7-9; D uncertain. The V and J ends lost 6 bases and 5 bases respectively, with 11 bases between them. The CDR3 runs to 14 residues. Germline assignment: CDR1 SEHNR and CDR2 FQNEAQ (reference sequence). This CDR3 is CASRPDGDNSPLHF. DNA for the CDR3: TGTGCCAGCAGACCCGACGGTGATAATTCACCCCTCCACTTT.

The chain recombines TRBV12-3 or TRBV12-4 with TRBJ2-5; no clear D. V lost 6 bases and J lost 5, with 10 bases in between. This CDR3 spans 12 amino acids. This CDR3 is CASSPWSETQYF. CDR3 in DNA: TGTGCCAGCAGCCCCTGGAGTGAGACCCAGTACTTC.

About this clonotype: This could be a read error, since a much larger clone is one nucleotide away. The chain joins TRBV5-1 to TRBJ2-1; 12 positions match TRBD2. The CDR3 contains 15 residues. Germline V CDR1 and CDR2: SGHRS, YFSETQ. This chain's CDR3 is CTSRTLAGGPGEQFF. The CDR3 DNA reads as TGCACCAGCCGTACCCTAGCGGGGGGGCCTGGTGAGCAGTTCTTC.

The genes are TRBV7-2 and TRBJ1-6; 10 nucleotides match TRBD1. The ends lost 2 bases at V and 6 bases at J; junction bases unmatched: 4. The CDR3 spans 16 residues. From germline, CDR1 is SGHTA and CDR2 FQGNSA. The CDR3 nucleotides are TGTGCCAGCAGCTTAACCCGGGACAGGGGTAATTCACCCCTCCACTTT. This codes for CASSLTRDRGNSPLHF.

As regards this clonotype: At one boundary the junction diverges from the germline segment, which might be a read error. The V gene is TRBV7-6, the J gene TRBJ1-2; D perhaps matches TRBD1 (5 bases). Germline values: CDR1 SGHVS, CDR2 FNYEAQ. The CDR3 extends over 14 amino acids. CDR3 coding DNA: TGTGCCAGCAGCTCTAGCCAGGGAGAGAATGGCCACACCTTC. It translates to CASSSSQGENGHTF. The entire variable domain, with the rest obtained from reference TRBV7-6 and TRBJ1-2, is as follows: GAGVSQSPRYKVTKRGQDVALRCDPISGHVSLYWYRQALGQGPEFLTYFNYEAQQDKSGLPNDRFSAERPEGSISTLTIQRTEQRDSAMYRCASSSSQGENGHTFGSGTRLTVV.